The 5 T cell receptor beta chains presented below share a single source sample, sequenced in a study of blood T cells in healthy people across ages. Then a second PCR, running about 6 to 12 cycles, was carried out with a sample-barcoded 5' primer and a J-beta primer mix. Each CDR3 protein gets one entry after TCRdb re-called the 5' RACE reads with MiXCR. This sample yields about a million distinct CDR3 sequences, of which roughly 48% are seen a single time; about an eighth belongs to the top ten. Sequencing input: blood. These receptors were obtained from a man in his thirties or forties in good health.

Only a few counts were recorded for this clonotype. This chain connects TRBV3-1 to TRBJ1-2; no clear D gene. CDR1 and CDR2 (germline): LGHDT, YNNKEL (reference sequence). This CDR3 region has 14 residues. V lost 5 bases and J lost 8, with 18 bases in between. The CDR3 DNA reads TGTGCCAGCAGCTTTAGGACGGACTACGGGGGCTACACCTTC. This encodes CASSFRTDYGGYTF.

The chain couples TRBV29-1 to TRBJ2-4; TRBD1 matches at 7 bases. Looked up from germline, CDR1 is SQVTM and CDR2 is ANQGSEA. The CDR3 contains 12 residues. The trim removed 8 bases at V and 13 bases at J, leaving 14 bases unmatched. The DNA of the CDR3 is TGCAGCACAAGACAGGGCGGATACGTGCAGTACTTC. Protein sequence: CSTRQGGYVQYF.

The chain is built from TRBV2 and TRBJ2-3; D perhaps matches TRBD2 (6 bases). Germline CDR1 SNHLY, CDR2 FYNNEI. Trimming cost V 6 bases and J 5 bases, with 12 bases left between them. The CDR3 runs to 13 residues. The CDR3 region is CASSGTFLDTQYF. The CDR3 bases are TGTGCCAGCAGCGGGACTTTTTTAGATACGCAGTATTTT.

V and J are TRBV3-1 and TRBJ2-7, with D possibly called TRBD1 or TRBD2 (5 bases each). Trimming left V 2 bases short and J 4 bases short, with 12 bases between. CDR3 length equals 14 residues. Germline values: CDR1 LGHDT, CDR2 YNNKEL (reference sequence). As DNA, the CDR3 is TGTGCCAGCAGCCAACGGGGACGTAAGTACGAGCAGTACTTC. The encoded protein is CASSQRGRKYEQYF.

CDR3 region: CSVADRREQPQHF. CDR3 nucleotide sequence: TGCAGCGTCGCCGACCGGAGGGAACAGCCCCAGCATTTT. The chain links TRBV29-1 to TRBJ1-5; no clear D. V was pared by 6 bases and J by 7 bases, with 16 bases between. Germline V gene sequence: CDR1 SQVTM, CDR2 ANQGSEA. The CDR3 loop spans 13 amino acids.